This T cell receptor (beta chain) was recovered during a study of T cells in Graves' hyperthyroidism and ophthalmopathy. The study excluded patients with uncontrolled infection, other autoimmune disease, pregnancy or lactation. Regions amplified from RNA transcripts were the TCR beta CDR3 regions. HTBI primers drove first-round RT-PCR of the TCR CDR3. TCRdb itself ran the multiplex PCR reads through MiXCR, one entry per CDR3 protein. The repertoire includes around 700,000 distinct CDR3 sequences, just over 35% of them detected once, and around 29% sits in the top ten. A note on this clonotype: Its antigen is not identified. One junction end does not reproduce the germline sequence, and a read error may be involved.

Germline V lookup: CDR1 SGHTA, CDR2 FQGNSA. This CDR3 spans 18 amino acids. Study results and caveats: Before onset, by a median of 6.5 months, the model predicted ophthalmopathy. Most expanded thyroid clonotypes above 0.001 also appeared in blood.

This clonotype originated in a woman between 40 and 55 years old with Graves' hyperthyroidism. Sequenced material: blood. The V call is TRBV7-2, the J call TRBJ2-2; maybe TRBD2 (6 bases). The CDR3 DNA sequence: TGTGCCAGCAGCTGGGGAATACTGACCGGTTCGAACACCGGGGGGCTGTTTTTT. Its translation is CASSWGILTGSNTGGLFF.